The 8 T cell receptor beta chains below come from one sample, sequenced in a study of cytomegalovirus exposure and HLA in healthy donors (dated by TCRdb to 2015 to 2018). The method behind the library was the immunoSEQ multiplex PCR assay. A mixture of 60 forward primers for TCR Vbeta segments and 13 reverse primers for TCR Jbeta segments was used in the multiplex PCR. The table comes from immuneACCESS by way of TCRdb, which keeps in-frame sequences with V and J called. Part of the clones is missing from these tables; in studies checked, under half for an unresolved V gene and the rest for unknown reasons. This sample is represented by approximately 120,000 clones; approximately 84% of them were singletons. Approximately 4% of the sample is held by the ten biggest clonotypes. The sequenced sample was PBMCs. Receptor source: a man between 18 and 29 years old in good health and CMV-seropositive.

The V call is TRBV6-6, the J call TRBJ2-1; 13 nucleotides match TRBD2. The ends lost 4 bases at V and 5 bases at J; junction bases unmatched: 5. Germline V gene data show CDR1 as MNHNY and CDR2 as SVGAGI (reference sequence). The CDR3 contains 16 residues. In DNA form, the CDR3 reads TGTGCCAGCAGTTCTCAGGGACTAGCGGGGAACAATGAGCAGTTCTTC. Encoded protein: CASSSQGLAGNNEQFF.

In this sample, this clone turned up a few times. The V and J genes are TRBV4-1 and TRBJ2-7; 8 bases align to TRBD1. The junction had 13 bases not matched to a gene; V was cut back by 4 bases and J by 5 bases. The V gene's germline CDR1 is MGHRA and CDR2 YSYEKL. CDR3 length: 16 residues. The CDR3 here is CASSPLDVSGGHEQYF. For the CDR3, the DNA is TGCGCCAGCAGCCCACTCGATGTGTCAGGGGGCCACGAGCAGTACTTC.

J is TRBJ2-3 and V is TRBV2; 13 bases map to TRBD2. Per germline, CDR1 SNHLY and CDR2 FYNNEI. The junction had 13 bases not matched to a gene; V was cut back by 6 bases and J by 7 bases. The CDR3 contains 17 residues. CDR3 DNA sequence: TGTGCCAGCAGCAAGTCCGGGACTAGCGGGGTGGTGAATACGCAGTATTTT. This encodes CASSKSGTSGVVNTQYF.

The chain couples TRBV7-9 to TRBJ1-1, with no clear D. In germline, CDR1 is SEHNR, CDR2 FQNEAQ (reference sequence). CDR3 length: 13 residues. V was pared by 6 bases and J by 1 base, with 9 bases between. CDR3 amino acids: CASSQRRNTEAFF. The DNA of the CDR3 is TGTGCCAGCAGTCAGAGGCGGAACACTGAAGCTTTCTTT.

Only one count was recorded for this clone. Its ends do not fully match the called genes, so a read error is possible. V is TRBV6-6 and J is TRBJ2-3; D unclear. The CDR3 spans 12 residues. CDR1 MNHNY and CDR2 SVGAGI come from the germline V gene (reference sequence). In DNA, the CDR3 is TGTGCCAGCAGTTATAATGATGCTAGTTTGCGTTTT. Translated, it gives CASSYNDASLRF.

Only a few counts were recorded for this clone. The chain combines TRBV4-3 with TRBJ2-7; possible D gene TRBD1, 5 bases. CDR1 is LGHNA, CDR2 YSLEER, per germline. The CDR3 runs 14 residues. Trimming left V 1 base short and J 2 bases short, with 9 bases between. Written as DNA, the CDR3 is TGCGCCAGCAGCCAAGCGAAGGGGACCTACGAGCAGTACTTC. Encoded protein: CASSQAKGTYEQYF.

The chain uses TRBV30 and TRBJ1-1; a possible D gene is TRBD1 (6 bases). Per germline, CDR1 GTSNPN and CDR2 SVGIG (reference sequence). V gave up 8 bases and J gave up 2 bases, with 15 bases separating them. The CDR3 contains 13 residues. CDR3 residues: CAVNRASNTEAFF. The CDR3 region has the DNA TGTGCCGTAAACAGGGCCAGCAACACTGAAGCTTTCTTT.

This clone was picked up a small number of times. V is TRBV19 and J is TRBJ1-5; D uncertain. Trimming stripped 7 bases from V and 5 bases from J, with 15 bases between. The CDR3 loop spans 14 amino acids. Germline CDR1 reads LNHDA; CDR2 reads SQIVND (reference sequence). CDR3 nucleotides: TGTGCCAGTACCCTTCTGACACGAGATCAGCCCCAGCATTTT. Translation gives CASTLLTRDQPQHF. The whole variable domain, remainder taken from reference TRBV19 and TRBJ1-5, is DGGITQSPKYLFRKEGQNVTLSCEQNLNHDAMYWYRQDPGQGLRLIYYSQIVNDFQKGDIAEGYSVSREKKESFPLTVTSAQKNPTAFYLCASTLLTRDQPQHFGDGTRLSIL.